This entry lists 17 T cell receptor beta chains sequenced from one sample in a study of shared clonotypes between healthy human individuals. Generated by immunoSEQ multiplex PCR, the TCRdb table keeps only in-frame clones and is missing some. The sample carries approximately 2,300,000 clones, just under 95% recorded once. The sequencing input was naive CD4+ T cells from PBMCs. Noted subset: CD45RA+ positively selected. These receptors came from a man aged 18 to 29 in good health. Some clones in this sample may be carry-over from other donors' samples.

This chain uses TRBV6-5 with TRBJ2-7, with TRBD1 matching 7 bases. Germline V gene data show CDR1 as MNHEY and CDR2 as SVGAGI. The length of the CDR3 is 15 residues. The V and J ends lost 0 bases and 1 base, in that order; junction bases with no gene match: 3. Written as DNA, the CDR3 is TGTGCCAGCAGTTACTCGAACAGGGGATCCTACGAGCAGTACTTC. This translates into CASSYSNRGSYEQYF.

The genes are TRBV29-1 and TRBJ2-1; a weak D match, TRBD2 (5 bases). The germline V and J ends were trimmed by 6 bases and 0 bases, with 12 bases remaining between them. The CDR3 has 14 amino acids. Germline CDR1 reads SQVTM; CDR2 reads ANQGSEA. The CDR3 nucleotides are TGCAGCGTATCCGACGGGATCTCCTACAATGAGCAGTTCTTC. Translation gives CSVSDGISYNEQFF.

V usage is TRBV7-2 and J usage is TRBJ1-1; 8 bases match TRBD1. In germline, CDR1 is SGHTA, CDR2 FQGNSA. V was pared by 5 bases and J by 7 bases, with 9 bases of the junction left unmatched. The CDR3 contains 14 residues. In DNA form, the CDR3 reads TGTGCCAGCAGCACAAGACAGGGGTTGGGTGAAGCTTTCTTT. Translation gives CASSTRQGLGEAFF.

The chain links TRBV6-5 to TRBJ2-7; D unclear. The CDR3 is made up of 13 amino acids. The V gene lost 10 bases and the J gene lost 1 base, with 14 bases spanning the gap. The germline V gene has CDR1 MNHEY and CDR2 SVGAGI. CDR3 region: CATTSPVSYEQYF. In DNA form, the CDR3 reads TGTGCCACCACCTCACCGGTTTCCTACGAGCAGTACTTC.

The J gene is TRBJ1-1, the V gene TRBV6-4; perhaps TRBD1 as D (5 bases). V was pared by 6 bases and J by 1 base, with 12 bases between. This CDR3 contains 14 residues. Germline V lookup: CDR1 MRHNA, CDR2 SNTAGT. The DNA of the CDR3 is TGTGCCAGCAGCGCGGGACTTTGGAACACTGAAGCTTTCTTT. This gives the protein CASSAGLWNTEAFF.

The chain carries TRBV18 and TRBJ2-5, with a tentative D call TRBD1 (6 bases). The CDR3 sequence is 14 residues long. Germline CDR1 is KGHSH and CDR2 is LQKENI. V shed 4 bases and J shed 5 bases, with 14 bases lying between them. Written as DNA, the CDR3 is TGTGCCAGCTCACAACCCGGGACAAGGGAGACCCAGTACTTC. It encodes CASSQPGTRETQYF.

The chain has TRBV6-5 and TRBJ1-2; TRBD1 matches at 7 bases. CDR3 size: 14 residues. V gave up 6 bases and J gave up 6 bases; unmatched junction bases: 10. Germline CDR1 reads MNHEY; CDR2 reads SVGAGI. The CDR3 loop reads CASRPRGVVNGYTF. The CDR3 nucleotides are TGTGCCAGCAGGCCCAGGGGGGTTGTGAATGGCTACACCTTC.

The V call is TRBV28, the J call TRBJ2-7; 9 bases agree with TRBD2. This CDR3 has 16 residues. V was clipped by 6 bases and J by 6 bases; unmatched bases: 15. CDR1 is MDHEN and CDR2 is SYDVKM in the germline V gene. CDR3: CASRYQPTSGYGEQYF. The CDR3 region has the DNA TGTGCCAGCAGATACCAACCCACTAGCGGGTATGGCGAGCAGTACTTC.

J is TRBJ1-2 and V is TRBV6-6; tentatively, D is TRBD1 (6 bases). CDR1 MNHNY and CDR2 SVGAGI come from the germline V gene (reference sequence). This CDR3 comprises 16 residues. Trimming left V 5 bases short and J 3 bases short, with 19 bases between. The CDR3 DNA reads TGTGCCAGCAGTCCCACAGGACAGACCGGCGACTATGGCTACACCTTC. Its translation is CASSPTGQTGDYGYTF.

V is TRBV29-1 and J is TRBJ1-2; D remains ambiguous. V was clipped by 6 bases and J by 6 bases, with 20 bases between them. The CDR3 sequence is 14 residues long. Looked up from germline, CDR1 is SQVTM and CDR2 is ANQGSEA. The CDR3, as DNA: TGCAGCGTCCCTGTTGGACGGGAGAGGAATGGCTACACCTTC. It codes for CSVPVGRERNGYTF.

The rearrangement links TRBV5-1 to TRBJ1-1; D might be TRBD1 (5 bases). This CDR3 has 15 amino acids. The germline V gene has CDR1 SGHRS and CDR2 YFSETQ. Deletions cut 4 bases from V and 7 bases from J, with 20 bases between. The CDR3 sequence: CASSQLGGALIEAFF. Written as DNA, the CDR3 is TGCGCCAGCAGCCAACTTGGAGGGGCACTGATTGAAGCTTTCTTT.

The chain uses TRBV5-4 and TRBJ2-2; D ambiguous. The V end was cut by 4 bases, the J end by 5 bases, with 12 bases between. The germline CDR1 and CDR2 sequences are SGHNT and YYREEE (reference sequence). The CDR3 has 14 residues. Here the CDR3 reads CASSKKARTGELFF. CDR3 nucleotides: TGTGCCAGCAGCAAAAAGGCGAGGACCGGGGAGCTGTTTTTT.

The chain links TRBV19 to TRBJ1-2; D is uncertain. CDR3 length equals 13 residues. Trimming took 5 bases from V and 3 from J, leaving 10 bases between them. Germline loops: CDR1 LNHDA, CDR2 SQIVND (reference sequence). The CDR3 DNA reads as TGTGCCAGTAGTCCCGACGGGGACTATGGCTACACCTTC. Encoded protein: CASSPDGDYGYTF.

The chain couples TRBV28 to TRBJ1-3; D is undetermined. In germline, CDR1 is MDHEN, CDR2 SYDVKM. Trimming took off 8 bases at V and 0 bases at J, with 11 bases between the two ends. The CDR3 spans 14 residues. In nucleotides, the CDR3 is TGTGCCAGCTCCCAGGTCGGCTCTGGAAACACCATATATTTT. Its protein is CASSQVGSGNTIYF. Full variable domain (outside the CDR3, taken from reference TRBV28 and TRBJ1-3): DVKVTQSSRYLVKRTGEKVFLECVQDMDHENMFWYRQDPGLGLRLIYFSYDVKMKEKGDIPEGYSVSREKKERFSLILESASTNQTSMYLCASSQVGSGNTIYFGEGSWLTVV.

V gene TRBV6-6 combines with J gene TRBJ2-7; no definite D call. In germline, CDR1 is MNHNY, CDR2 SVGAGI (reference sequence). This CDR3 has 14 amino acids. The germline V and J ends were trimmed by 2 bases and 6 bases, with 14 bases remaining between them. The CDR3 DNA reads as TGTGCCAGCAGTTACGGTGAACGGGTGGCCGAGCAGTACTTC. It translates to CASSYGERVAEQYF.

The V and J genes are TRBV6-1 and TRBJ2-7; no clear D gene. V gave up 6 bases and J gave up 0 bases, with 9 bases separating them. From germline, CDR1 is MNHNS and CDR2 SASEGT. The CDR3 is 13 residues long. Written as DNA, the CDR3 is TGTGCCAGCAGGGCAGCGAGCTCCTACGAGCAGTACTTC. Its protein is CASRAASSYEQYF.

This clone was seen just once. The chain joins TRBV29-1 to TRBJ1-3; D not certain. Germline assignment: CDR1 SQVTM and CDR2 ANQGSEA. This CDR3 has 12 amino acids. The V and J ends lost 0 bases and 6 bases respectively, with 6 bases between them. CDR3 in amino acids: CSVEDTINTIYF. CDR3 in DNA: TGCAGCGTTGAAGATACAATAAACACCATATATTTT.